One and the same sample provided the 12 T cell receptor beta chains below, sequenced in a study of cytomegalovirus exposure and HLA in healthy donors. Only in-frame clones appear in the TCRdb table, and some are missing; sequencing was by immunoSEQ multiplex PCR. The data contain about 64,000 clones, 90% to 95% of them singletons. The sample comprised PBMCs. These receptors came from a woman between 18 and 29 years old in good health and CMV-seropositive.

This sequence joins TRBV7-9 and TRBJ1-2; D possibly corresponds to TRBD1 (6 bases). Germline loops: CDR1 SEHNR, CDR2 FQNEAQ (reference sequence). Trimming took off 1 base at V and 4 bases at J, with 10 bases between the two ends. CDR3 length equals 14 residues. CDR3 nucleotide sequence: TGTGCCAGCAGCTTAGGGCGGGGGGCCTATGGCTACACCTTC. Amino acid sequence: CASSLGRGAYGYTF.

V is TRBV2 and J is TRBJ1-2, with TRBD1 identical over 8 bases. The CDR3 spans 16 residues. J was trimmed by 7 bases and V by 7 bases; bases with no gene match: 17. From germline, CDR1 is SNHLY and CDR2 FYNNEI. The CDR3 here is CASTRQGTGGAGGYTF. The CDR3 DNA reads TGTGCCAGCACCCGACAGGGGACCGGTGGGGCGGGTGGCTACACCTTC.

Turning to this clone: One end of the junction does not line up with germline, which may come from a read error. J is TRBJ2-5 and V is TRBV7-7; 14 positions agree with TRBD2. The CDR3 has 17 residues. Germline V lookup: CDR1 SSHAT, CDR2 FNYEAQ (reference sequence). DNA of the CDR3: TGTGCTAGCAGCTCCTCCCGACTAGCGGGGGGGCAAGAGACCCAGTACTTC. As protein: CASSSSRLAGGQETQYF.

The chain couples TRBV28 to TRBJ2-3; D call uncertain. This CDR3 has 12 amino acids. V shed 6 bases and J shed 4 bases, with 8 bases lying between them. Germline-derived CDR1 and CDR2 are MDHEN and SYDVKM. The CDR3 nucleotides read TGTGCCAGCAGCAACTTGGCAGATACGCAGTATTTT. Translated: CASSNLADTQYF.

The CDR3 is CASSFNMNTEAFF. The CDR3 DNA reads TGTGCCAGCAGCTTTAATATGAACACTGAAGCTTTCTTT. The chain couples TRBV11-3 to TRBJ1-1; D is unresolved. The CDR3 has 13 amino acids. Trimming removed 3 bases at V and 0 bases at J, with 5 bases between. From germline, CDR1 is SGHNT and CDR2 YENEEA. The complete variable domain, with remaining parts taken from reference TRBV11-3 and TRBJ1-1, reads EAGVVQSPRYKIIEKKQPVAFWCNPISGHNTLYWYLQNLGQGPELLIRYENEEAVDDSQLPKDRFSAERLKGVDSTLKIQPAELGDSAVYLCASSFNMNTEAFFGQGTRLTVV.

Note on this clone: The sample contains more than one DNA sequence encoding this CDR3. The rearrangement joins TRBV20-1 to TRBJ2-7; D is unclear. Trimming removed 2 bases at V and 4 bases at J, with 3 bases between. CDR1 DFQATT and CDR2 SNEGSKA come from the germline V gene (reference sequence). The CDR3 is 10 residues long. The CDR3 sequence: CSARLYEQYF. The CDR3 coding sequence is TGCAGTGCTAGATTATACGAGCAGTACTTC.

The J gene is TRBJ2-6, the V gene TRBV15; possibly TRBD1 for D (6 bases). V was trimmed by 0 bases and J by 8 bases, leaving 20 bases between them. The CDR3 length is 18 residues. Germline V CDR1 and CDR2: LNHNV, YYDKDF (reference sequence). The CDR3 protein is CATSRDLTGRLRTNVLTF. CDR3 sequence (DNA): TGTGCCACCAGCAGAGATTTGACAGGTCGTCTTAGGACCAACGTCCTGACTTTC.

This sequence joins TRBV7-2 and TRBJ2-7; 8 nucleotides align to TRBD2. V trimming: 4 bases; J trimming: 3 bases; junction bases outside the gene matches: 2. The germline CDR1 and CDR2 sequences are SGHTA and FQGNSA. The CDR3 contains 13 residues. CDR3 nucleotide sequence: TGTGCCAGCAGCTACGGGACTAGCTACGAGCAGTACTTC. It is translated as CASSYGTSYEQYF. The variable domain in full, completed from reference TRBV7-2 and TRBJ2-7, reads GAGVSQSPSNKVTEKGKDVELRCDPISGHTALYWYRQSLGQGLEFLIYFQGNSAPDKSGLPSDRFSAERTGGSVSTLTIQRTQQEDSAVYLCASSYGTSYEQYFGPGTRLTVT.

This clone was seen a few times. The CDR3 DNA sequence: TGTGCCAGCAGTGTCGGGACTAGCGGGGGGGAGGAGCAGTTCTTC. It yields the protein CASSVGTSGGEEQFF. This chain joins TRBV2 and TRBJ2-1; 16 bases are shared with TRBD2. Germline CDR1 and CDR2: SNHLY and FYNNEI. V lost 4 bases and J lost 10; bases outside the gene matches: 4. The CDR3 has 15 amino acids.

This chain joins TRBV5-1 and TRBJ2-3; TRBD2 agrees at 12 bases. The CDR3 runs to 17 residues. The germline V gene encodes CDR1 SGHRS and CDR2 YFSETQ. Trimming removed 0 bases from V and 2 bases from J; junction bases left unmatched: 4. The CDR3 sequence is CASSLGLAGGTTDTQYF. The DNA for the CDR3 is TGCGCCAGCAGCTTGGGCCTAGCGGGAGGGACCACAGATACGCAGTATTTT.

The rearrangement joins TRBV7-8 to TRBJ1-1, with 9 bases aligning to TRBD1. V lost 2 bases, J lost 5 bases, and 9 bases stayed unmatched. The CDR3 contains 16 residues. The germline CDR1 and CDR2 sequences are SGHVS and FQNEAQ. Written as DNA, the CDR3 is TGTGCCAGCAGCTTACCCCGGGACAGGGAAAGAACTGAAGCTTTCTTT. Encoded protein: CASSLPRDRERTEAFF. Full variable domain (missing parts from reference TRBV7-8 and TRBJ1-1): GAGVSQSPRYKVAKRGQDVALRCDPISGHVSLFWYQQALGQGPEFLTYFQNEAQLDKSGLPSDRFFAERPEGSVSTLKIQRTQQEDSAVYLCASSLPRDRERTEAFFGQGTRLTVV.

This clone showed up just a few times. The CDR3 region is CASILAGFSNQPQHF. CDR3 in DNA: TGCGCCAGCATTCTCGCGGGGTTTAGCAATCAGCCCCAGCATTTT. The V and J genes are TRBV10-1 and TRBJ1-5, with D uncertain. The CDR3 totals 15 residues. Germline loops: CDR1 WNHNN, CDR2 SYGVQD (reference sequence). The V and J ends lost 7 bases and 0 bases respectively, with 13 bases between them.